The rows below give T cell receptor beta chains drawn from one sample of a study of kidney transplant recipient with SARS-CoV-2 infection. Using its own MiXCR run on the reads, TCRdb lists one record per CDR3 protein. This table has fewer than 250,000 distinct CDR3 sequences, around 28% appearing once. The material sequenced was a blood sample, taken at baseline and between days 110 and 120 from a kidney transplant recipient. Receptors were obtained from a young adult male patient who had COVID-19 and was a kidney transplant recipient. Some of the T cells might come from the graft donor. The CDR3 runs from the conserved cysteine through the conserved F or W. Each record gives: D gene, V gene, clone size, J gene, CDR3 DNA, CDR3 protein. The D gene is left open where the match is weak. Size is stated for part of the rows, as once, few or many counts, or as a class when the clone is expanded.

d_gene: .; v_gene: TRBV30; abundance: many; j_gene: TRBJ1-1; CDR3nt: TGTGCCTGGAGTGTACTGGGGGTTTTATCGAACACTGAAGCTTTCTTT; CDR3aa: CAWSVLGVLSNTEAFF
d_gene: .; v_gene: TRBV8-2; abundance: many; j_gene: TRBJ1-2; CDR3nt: TGTGGCAGTAACAGAGTTGATAGCCGAAAGACCTATGGCTACACCTTC; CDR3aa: CGSNRVDSRKTYGYTF
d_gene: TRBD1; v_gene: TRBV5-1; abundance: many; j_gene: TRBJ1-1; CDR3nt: TGCGCCAGCAGGGCGACAGGGGAGGGCACTGAAGCTTTCTTT; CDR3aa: CASRATGEGTEAFF
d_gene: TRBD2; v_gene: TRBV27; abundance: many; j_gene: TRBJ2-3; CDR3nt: TGTGCCAGCAGGATTAGCGGGGGGCTCTTATGGGGCACAGATACGCAGTATTTT; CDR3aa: CASRISGGLLWGTDTQYF
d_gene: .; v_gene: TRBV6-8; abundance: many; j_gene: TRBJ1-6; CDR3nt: TGTGCCAGTAAGGACCGAGACAACCTCCACTTT; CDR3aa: CASKDRDNLHF
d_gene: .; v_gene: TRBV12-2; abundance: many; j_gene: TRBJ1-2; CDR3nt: TGTGCAAGTCGCCTGCAACGGACTCCACGAAAGACCTATGGCTACACCTTC; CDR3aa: CASRLQRTPRKTYGYTF
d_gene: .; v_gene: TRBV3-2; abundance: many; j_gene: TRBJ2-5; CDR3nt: TGTGCCAGCAGCCAAGTCCGGGAGGGAGAGACCCAGTACTTC; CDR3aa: CASSQVREGETQYF
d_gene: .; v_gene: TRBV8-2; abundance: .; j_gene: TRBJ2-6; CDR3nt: TGTGGCAGATCCGAAAGGATAACACAAAGTCGGACCAACGTCCTGACTTTC; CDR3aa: CGRSERITQSRTNVLTF
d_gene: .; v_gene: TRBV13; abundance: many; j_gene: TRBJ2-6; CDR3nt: TGTGCCAGCAGCTTTCGAACCGACTCTGGGGCCAACGTCCTGACTTTC; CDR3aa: CASSFRTDSGANVLTF
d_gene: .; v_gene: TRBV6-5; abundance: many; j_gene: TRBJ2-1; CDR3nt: TGTGCCAGCAGTTACTCGATGTCCTTTCAAGGGCATGAGCAGTTCTTC; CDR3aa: CASSYSMSFQGHEQFF
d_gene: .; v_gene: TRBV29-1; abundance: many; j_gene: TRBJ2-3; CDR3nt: TGCAGCGTTGAAGAGGGTGAACGGAACACAGATACGCAGTATTTT; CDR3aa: CSVEEGERNTDTQYF
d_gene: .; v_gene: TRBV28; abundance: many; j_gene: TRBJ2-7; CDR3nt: TGTGCCAGCAGTACTCATACAGGGACCTACGAGCAGTACTTC; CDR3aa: CASSTHTGTYEQYF
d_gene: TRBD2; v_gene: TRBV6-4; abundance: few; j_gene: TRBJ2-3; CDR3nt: TGTGCCAGCAGTGACTCAAGCGGGAGGGCCACAGATACGCAGTATTTT; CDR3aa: CASSDSSGRATDTQYF
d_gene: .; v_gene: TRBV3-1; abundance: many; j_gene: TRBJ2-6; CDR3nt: TGTGCCAGCAGCGGAGTGGCCCCTTCACAAAGTCGGGCCAACGTCCTGACTTTC; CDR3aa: CASSGVAPSQSRANVLTF
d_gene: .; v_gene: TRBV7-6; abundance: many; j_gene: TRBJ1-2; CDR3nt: TGTGCCAGCAGCTTCAAAGCTGAATCTCGAAAGACCTATGGCTACACCTTC; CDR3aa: CASSFKAESRKTYGYTF
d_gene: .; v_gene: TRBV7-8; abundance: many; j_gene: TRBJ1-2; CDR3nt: TGTGCCAGCAGCCGCGGAGAGTTTACCCGAAAGACCTATGGCTACACCTTC; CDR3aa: CASSRGEFTRKTYGYTF
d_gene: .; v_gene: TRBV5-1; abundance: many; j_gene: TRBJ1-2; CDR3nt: TGCGCCAGCGTTTTAGCATCGGTTCGAAAGACCTATGGCTACACCTTC; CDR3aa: CASVLASVRKTYGYTF
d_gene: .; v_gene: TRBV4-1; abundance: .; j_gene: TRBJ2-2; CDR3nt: TGCGCCAGCAGCCAAGAGGTAGCGCACACCGGGGAGCTGTTTTTT; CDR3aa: CASSQEVAHTGELFF
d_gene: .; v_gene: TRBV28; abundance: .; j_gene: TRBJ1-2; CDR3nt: TGTGCCAGCAGTCGCAGGTGTCCTTGGCGAAAGACCTATGGCTACACCTTC; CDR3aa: CASSRRCPWRKTYGYTF
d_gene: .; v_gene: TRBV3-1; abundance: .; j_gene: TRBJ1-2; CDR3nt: TGTGCCAGCAGCTTGACCGTCACCCTTCGAAAGACCTATCGCTACACCTTC; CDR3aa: CASSLTVTLRKTYRYTF
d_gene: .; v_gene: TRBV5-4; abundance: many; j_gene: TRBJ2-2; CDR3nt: TGTGCCAGCAGCTTGGTAGAGGTCGGTGCAGGGGAACACACCGGGGAGCTGTTTTTT; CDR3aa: CASSLVEVGAGEHTGELFF
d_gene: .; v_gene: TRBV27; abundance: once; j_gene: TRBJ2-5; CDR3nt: TGTGCCAGCAGTTTATCGGCGGCCAATGTTCAATTGACCCAGTACTTC; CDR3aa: CASSLSAANVQLTQYF
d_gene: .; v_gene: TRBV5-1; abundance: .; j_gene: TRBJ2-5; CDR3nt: TGCGCCAGCAGCTTGGACGGACCCCCATTGGGGACCCAGTACTTC; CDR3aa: CASSLDGPPLGTQYF
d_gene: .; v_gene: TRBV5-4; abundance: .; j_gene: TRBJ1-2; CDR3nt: TGTGCCAGCGGCTCAAACCTACCAGGAAAGACCTATGGCTACACCTTC; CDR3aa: CASGSNLPGKTYGYTF
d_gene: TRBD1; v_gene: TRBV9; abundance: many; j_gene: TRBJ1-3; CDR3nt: TGTGCCAGCAGCGCACAGGGGGCCGGAAACACCATATATTTT; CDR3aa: CASSAQGAGNTIYF
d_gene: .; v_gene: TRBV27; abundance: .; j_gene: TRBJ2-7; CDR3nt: TGTGCCGGCAGTTTAGGGTGGAGCTCCTACGAGCAGTACTTC; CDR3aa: CAGSLGWSSYEQYF
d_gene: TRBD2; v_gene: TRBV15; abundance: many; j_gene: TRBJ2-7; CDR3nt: TGTGCCACCAGCAGATATACTAGCGGGGCCTCCTACGAGCAGTACTTC; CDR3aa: CATSRYTSGASYEQYF
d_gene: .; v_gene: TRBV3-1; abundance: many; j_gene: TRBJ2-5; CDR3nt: TGTGCCAGCAGCCTCCAGCTTCCCATTTCTTTCTCTGAGACCCAGTACTTC; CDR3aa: CASSLQLPISFSETQYF
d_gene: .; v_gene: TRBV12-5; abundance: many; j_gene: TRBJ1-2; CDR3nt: TGTGCTAGTGGTACTCCAGCTTTGCAGGGAAAGACCTATGGCTACACCTTC; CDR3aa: CASGTPALQGKTYGYTF
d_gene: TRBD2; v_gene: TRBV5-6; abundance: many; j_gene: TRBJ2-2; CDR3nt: TGTGCCAGCAGCCCCTCGGGGGGGCCGTGGGGCACCGGGGAGCTGTTTTTT; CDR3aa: CASSPSGGPWGTGELFF
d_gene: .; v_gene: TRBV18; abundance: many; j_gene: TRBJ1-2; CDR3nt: TGTGCCAGCTCCCCCTCCCTCGAGGTGAACTATGGCTACACCTTC; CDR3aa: CASSPSLEVNYGYTF
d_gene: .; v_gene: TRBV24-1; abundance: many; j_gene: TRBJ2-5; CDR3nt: TGTGCCACCAGTGAAGGAAAGACCCAGTACTTC; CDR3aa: CATSEGKTQYF
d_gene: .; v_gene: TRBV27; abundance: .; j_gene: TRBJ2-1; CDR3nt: TGTGCCATAGGCAGTACCTACAATGAGCAGTTCTTC; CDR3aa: CAIGSTYNEQFF
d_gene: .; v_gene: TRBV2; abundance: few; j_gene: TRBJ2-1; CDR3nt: TGTGCCAGTCAGAGGAGGGCCACCTACAATGAGCAGTTCTTC; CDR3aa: CASQRRATYNEQFF
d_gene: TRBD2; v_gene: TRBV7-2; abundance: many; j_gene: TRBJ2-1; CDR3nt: TGTGCCAGCAGCTTAGCGGGGGGGACTAGCGGGAGGTTCAATGAGCAGTTCTTC; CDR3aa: CASSLAGGTSGRFNEQFF
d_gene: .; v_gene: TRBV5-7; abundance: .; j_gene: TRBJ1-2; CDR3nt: TGTGCCAGCCGTGATTTTCTTGCGGGAAAGACCTATGGCTACACCTTC; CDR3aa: CASRDFLAGKTYGYTF
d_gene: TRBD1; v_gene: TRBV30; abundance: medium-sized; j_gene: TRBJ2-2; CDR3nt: TGTGCCTGGAGACATCCGGGACAGGGTAATTCCGGGGAGCTGTTTTTT; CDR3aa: CAWRHPGQGNSGELFF
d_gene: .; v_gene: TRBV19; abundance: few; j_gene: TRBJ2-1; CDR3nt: TGTGCCAGTACCGATGGTGGCACCGACAATGAGCAGTTCTTC; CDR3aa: CASTDGGTDNEQFF
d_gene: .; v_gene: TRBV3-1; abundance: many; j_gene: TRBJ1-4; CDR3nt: TGTGCCAGCAGCCAAGTCTCCCGGGTTGAAAAACTGTTTTTT; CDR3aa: CASSQVSRVEKLFF
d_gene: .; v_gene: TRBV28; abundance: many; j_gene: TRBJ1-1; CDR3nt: TGTGCCAGCAGTATACAGGGATGGGGCACTGAAGCTTTCTTT; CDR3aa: CASSIQGWGTEAFF
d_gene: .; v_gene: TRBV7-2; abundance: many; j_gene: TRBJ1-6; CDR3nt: TGTGCCAGCAGCTTAGCCGGCAAGAATAATTCACCCCTCCACTTT; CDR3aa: CASSLAGKNNSPLHF
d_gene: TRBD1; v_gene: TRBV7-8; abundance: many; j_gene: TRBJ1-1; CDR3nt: TGTGCCAGCAGCTTACAGGGGGCTGGAATTGGGACTGAAGCTTTCTTT; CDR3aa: CASSLQGAGIGTEAFF
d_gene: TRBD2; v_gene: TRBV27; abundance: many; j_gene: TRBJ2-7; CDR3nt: TGTGCCAGCTATCCAGCGGGAGGGCCGGGCGAGCAGTACTTC; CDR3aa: CASYPAGGPGEQYF
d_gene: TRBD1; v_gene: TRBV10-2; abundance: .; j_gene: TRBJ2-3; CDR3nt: TGCGCCAGCAGGACAGGGGGTGGGACAGATACGCAGTATTTT; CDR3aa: CASRTGGGTDTQYF
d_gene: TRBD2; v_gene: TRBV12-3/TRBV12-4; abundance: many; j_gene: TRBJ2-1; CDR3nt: TGTGCCAGCAGTTTCAGGACTAGCGGGAGTTGGGTGAATGAGCAGTTCTTC; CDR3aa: CASSFRTSGSWVNEQFF
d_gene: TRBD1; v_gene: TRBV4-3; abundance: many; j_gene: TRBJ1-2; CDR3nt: TGCGCCAGCAGCCGAAGGACAGGGGACTATGGCTACACCTTC; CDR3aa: CASSRRTGDYGYTF
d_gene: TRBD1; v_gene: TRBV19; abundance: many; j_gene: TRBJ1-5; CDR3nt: TGTGCCAGTAGTATGGGAGGGGGCGCGATTCAGCCCCAGCATTTT; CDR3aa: CASSMGGGAIQPQHF
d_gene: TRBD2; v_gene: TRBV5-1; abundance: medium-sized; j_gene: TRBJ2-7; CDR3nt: TGCGCCAGCAGCGCCGGACTAGCGGGGGGCTTCCACTACGAGCAGTACTTC; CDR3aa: CASSAGLAGGFHYEQYF
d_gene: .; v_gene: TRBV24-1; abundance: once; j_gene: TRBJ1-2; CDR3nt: TGTGCCACCAGTCTTCTGGATAGTACCAGAAAGACCCATGGCTACACCTTC; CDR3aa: CATSLLDSTRKTHGYTF
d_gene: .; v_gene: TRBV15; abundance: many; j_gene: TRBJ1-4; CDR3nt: TGTGCCACCAGCAGAGATCAGCCTAATGAAAAACTGTTTTTT; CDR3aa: CATSRDQPNEKLFF
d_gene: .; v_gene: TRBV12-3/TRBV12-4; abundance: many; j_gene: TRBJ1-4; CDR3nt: TGTGCCAGCAGAAGGAATGAAAAACTGTTTTTT; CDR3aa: CASRRNEKLFF
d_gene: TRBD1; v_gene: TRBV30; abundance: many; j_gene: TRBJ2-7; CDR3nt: TGTGCCTGGAGACAGGGGGTTAACTCCTACGAGCAGTACTTC; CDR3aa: CAWRQGVNSYEQYF
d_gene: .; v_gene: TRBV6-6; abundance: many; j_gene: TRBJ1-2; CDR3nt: TGTGCCAGCAGTCGAATAGGAGGTGGGAGAAAGACCTATGGCTACACCTTC; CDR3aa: CASSRIGGGRKTYGYTF